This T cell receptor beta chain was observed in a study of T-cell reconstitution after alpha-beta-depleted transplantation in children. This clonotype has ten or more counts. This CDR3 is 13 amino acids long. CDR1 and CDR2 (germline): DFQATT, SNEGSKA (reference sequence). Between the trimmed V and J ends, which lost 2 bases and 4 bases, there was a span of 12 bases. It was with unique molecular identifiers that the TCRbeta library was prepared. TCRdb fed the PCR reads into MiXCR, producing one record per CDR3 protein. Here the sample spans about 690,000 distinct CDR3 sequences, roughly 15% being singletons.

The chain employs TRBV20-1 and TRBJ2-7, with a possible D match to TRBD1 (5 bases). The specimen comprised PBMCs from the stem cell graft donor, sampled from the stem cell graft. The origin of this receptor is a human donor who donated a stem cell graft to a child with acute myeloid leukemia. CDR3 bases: TGCAGTGCTAGATACAGGATTGATTACGAGCAGTACTTC. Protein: CSARYRIDYEQYF.